What follows are 21 T cell receptor beta chains derived from one specimen sequenced in a study of T cells after yellow fever vaccination. TCRdb reprocessed the 5' RACE reads with MiXCR, giving one entry per CDR3 protein. The repertoire holds about 350,000 distinct CDR3 sequences, around 13% seen once, with approximately 3.4% in the top ten. The source material was CD4+ T cells sorted from PBMCs, sampled 15 days after the yellow fever booster vaccination. The origin of the receptors is a man aged 18 to 29 who received the YFV17D yellow fever vaccine.

This chain uses TRBV24-1 with TRBJ1-4; no firm D call. The CDR3 is 16 amino acids. Between the trimmed V and J ends, which lost 2 bases and 0 bases, there was a span of 9 bases. Germline assignment: CDR1 KGHDR and CDR2 SFDVKD. The CDR3 nucleotides are TGTGCCACCAGTGATTCAGCGGCAGCAACTAATGAAAAACTGTTTTTT. It encodes CATSDSAAATNEKLFF.

For this clonotype: An end of the junction does not agree with germline; a read error may underlie this. The chain combines TRBV5-4 with TRBJ1-6, with TRBD1 identical over 8 bases. In germline, CDR1 is SGHNT, CDR2 YYREEE (reference sequence). This CDR3 is built from 15 residues. The CDR3 region has the DNA TGTGCCGGCAGGGACAGGCTCTCCTATAATTCACCCCTCCACTTT. Translating gives CAGRDRLSYNSPLHF.

The genes are TRBV14 and TRBJ1-5; D uncertain. This CDR3 comprises 14 residues. Germline CDR1 SGHDN, CDR2 FVKESK. Trimming stripped 1 base from V and 7 bases from J, with 11 bases between. The CDR3 protein is CASSQVKRRQPQHF. The CDR3 nucleotides are TGTGCCAGCAGCCAAGTCAAGCGGAGGCAGCCCCAGCATTTT.

The CDR3, as DNA: TGTGCCAGCAGCAAAGGACAGGGGGCGGGCGAGCAGTACGTC. This translates into CASSKGQGAGEQYV. V gene TRBV21-1 combines with J gene TRBJ2-7; the D call in the table, TRBD1, was not verified against the DNA. TRBV21-1 is termed a pseudogene. CDR3 size: 14 residues.

The chain is built from TRBV6-5 and TRBJ1-6, with TRBD1 matching over 10 bases. The CDR3 is 14 residues long. Germline V CDR1 and CDR2: MNHEY, SVGAGI. V gave up 7 bases and J gave up 10 bases; unmatched junction bases: 7. In DNA, the CDR3 is TGTGCCAGCAAACGACAGGGGGCAGGGTCACCCCTCCACTTT. Protein product: CASKRQGAGSPLHF.

This clonotype was seen only a few times. V gene TRBV9 combines with J gene TRBJ2-5, with a tentative D call TRBD1 (7 bases). The CDR3 sequence is 14 residues long. The germline V and J ends were trimmed by 2 bases and 4 bases, with 12 bases remaining between them. Per germline, CDR1 SGDLS and CDR2 YYNGEE. For the CDR3, the DNA is TGTGCCAGCAGCGTTAACAGGGGAGGAGAGACCCAGTACTTC. Translation gives CASSVNRGGETQYF.

This clonotype appeared a few times. This rearrangement joins TRBV7-6 to TRBJ2-7; 8 positions agree with TRBD1. The V segment lost 5 bases and the J segment 4 bases; nucleotides outside the gene matches: 10. The CDR3 is 15 residues long. CDR1 and CDR2 from the germline V gene are SGHVS and FNYEAQ. CDR3 loop: CASSPFEGQGYEQYF. The CDR3 nucleotides read TGTGCCAGCAGCCCATTCGAAGGACAGGGATACGAGCAGTACTTC.

The J gene is TRBJ1-1, the V gene TRBV6-5; the D gene is possibly TRBD1 (5 bases). CDR3 length equals 13 residues. Germline loops: CDR1 MNHEY, CDR2 SVGAGI. V was pared by 8 bases and J by 1 base, with 11 bases between. The CDR3 DNA sequence: TGTGCCAGCGGGGCTCTGGGGAACACTGAAGCTTTCTTT. This codes for CASGALGNTEAFF.

The chain links TRBV7-8 to TRBJ2-7; D gene uncertain. V dropped 5 bases and J dropped 0 bases, with 8 bases sitting between them. The CDR3 is 13 residues long. Germline CDR1 is SGHVS and CDR2 is FQNEAQ. CDR3: CASSQRVSYEQYV. The CDR3 coding sequence is TGTGCCAGCAGCCAAAGGGTCTCCTACGAGCAGTACGTC.

This clonotype was observed a handful of times. The chain carries TRBV4-1 and TRBJ2-3; 8 nucleotides align to TRBD2. V trimming: 7 bases; J trimming: 3 bases; junction bases outside the gene matches: 6. CDR1 is MGHRA and CDR2 is YSYEKL in the germline V gene. The CDR3 totals 14 residues. In DNA, the CDR3 is TGCGCCAGCACCATTAGCGGGGCGACAGATACGCAGTATTTT. It codes for CASTISGATDTQYF.

The DNA of the CDR3 is TGCGCCAGCAGTTCAGGGTTGGAGGGGGCCGGAGAGACCCAGTACTTC. Protein: CASSSGLEGAGETQYF. This chain uses TRBV5-1 with TRBJ2-5, with a weak D call TRBD1 (7 bases). The CDR3 is made up of 16 amino acids. CDR1 is SGHRS and CDR2 is YFSETQ in the germline V gene. Trimming removed 5 bases from V and 4 bases from J, with 21 bases in between.

This clonotype has a count of ten or more. The chain combines TRBV12-3 or TRBV12-4 with TRBJ2-5, with a possible D match to TRBD2 (5 bases). The CDR3 sequence is 14 residues long. Trimming took off 5 bases at V and 1 base at J, with 11 bases between the two ends. As DNA, the CDR3 is TGTGCCAGCAGTACACCGGGAACCCAAGAGACCCAGTACTTC. This encodes CASSTPGTQETQYF.

The CDR3 spells CASSYSGTGTYEQYF. For the CDR3, the DNA is TGTGCCAGCAGTTACTCGGGGACAGGGACCTACGAGCAGTACTTC. The V gene is TRBV6-5, the J gene TRBJ2-7, with 9 bases lining up with TRBD1. V was clipped by 0 bases and J by 2 bases; unmatched bases: 2. The germline gives CDR1 MNHEY, CDR2 SVGAGI. The CDR3 spans 15 residues.

This clonotype was counted between two and nine times. The chain combines TRBV9 with TRBJ1-4; TRBD1 agrees at 10 bases. Germline V gene sequence: CDR1 SGDLS, CDR2 YYNGEE. V was pared by 3 bases and J by 8 bases, with 7 bases of the junction left unmatched. CDR3 length: 15 residues. CDR3 coding DNA: TGTGCCAGCAGCGCTGGACAGGGGGAGACAGAAAAACTGTTTTTT. Its translation is CASSAGQGETEKLFF.

The chain couples TRBV18 to TRBJ2-6, with unresolved D. V was pared by 3 bases and J by 2 bases, with 11 bases between. This CDR3 spans 16 amino acids. Germline V gene sequence: CDR1 KGHSH, CDR2 LQKENI. CDR3 in amino acids: CASSPGRGPGANVLTF. The CDR3 region has the DNA TGTGCCAGCTCACCGGGCAGAGGTCCTGGGGCCAACGTCCTGACTTTC.

Only a few counts were recorded for this clonotype. This chain joins TRBV20-1 and TRBJ1-2; D is possibly TRBD1 (5 bases). CDR1 is DFQATT and CDR2 is SNEGSKA in the germline V gene (reference sequence). This CDR3 is 12 amino acids long. The CDR3 sequence is CSGIGGEHGYTF. In nucleotides, the CDR3 is TGCAGCGGAATTGGGGGGGAGCATGGCTACACCTTC.

This clonotype was picked up many times. This chain joins TRBV4-1 and TRBJ1-2; D remains ambiguous. The CDR3 spans 14 residues. V was cut by 4 bases and J by 3 bases, with 12 bases left in between. Per the germline V gene, CDR1 is MGHRA and CDR2 is YSYEKL. This chain's CDR3 is CASSRPDAHYGYTF. CDR3 bases: TGCGCCAGCAGCCGTCCGGACGCCCACTATGGCTACACCTTC.

This clonotype showed up just a few times. The rearrangement links TRBV6-5 to TRBJ2-3; D is possibly TRBD1 or TRBD2 (5 bases each). The length of the CDR3 is 17 residues. V was clipped by 0 bases and J by 2 bases, with 15 bases between them. Germline-derived CDR1 and CDR2 are MNHEY and SVGAGI. CDR3 nucleotides: TGTGCCAGCAGTTACTCAAATTCCGGGACCTCCACAGATACGCAGTATTTT. This translates into CASSYSNSGTSTDTQYF.

The V gene is TRBV5-1, the J gene TRBJ2-1; no definite D call. Trimming pared 4 bases from V and 9 bases from J, leaving 11 bases between. The CDR3 is made up of 12 amino acids. CDR1 SGHRS and CDR2 YFSETQ come from the germline V gene. In nucleotides, the CDR3 is TGCGCCAGCAGCAGCCCTGGTGTTGAGCAGTTCTTC. Its protein product is CASSSPGVEQFF. Full variable domain (rest looked up from reference TRBV5-1 and TRBJ2-1): KAGVTQTPRYLIKTRGQQVTLSCSPISGHRSVSWYQQTPGQGLQFLFEYFSETQRNKGNFPGRFSGRQFSNSRSEMNVSTLELGDSALYLCASSSPGVEQFFGPGTRLTVL.

This clonotype was seen a handful of times. The gene calls are TRBV20-1 and TRBJ2-6; D unclear. Germline CDR1 DFQATT, CDR2 SNEGSKA (reference sequence). The CDR3 is 15 residues long. V lost 0 bases and J 0 bases, leaving 6 bases between the germline ends. The CDR3 nucleotides read TGCAGTGCTAGAGACGCGTTCTCTGGGGCCAACGTCCTGACTTTC. Translating it yields CSARDAFSGANVLTF.

This chain links TRBV10-3 with TRBJ2-1; 9 bases align to TRBD2. This CDR3 region has 16 residues. Germline V gene data show CDR1 as ENHRY and CDR2 as SYGVKD. The ends lost 8 bases at V and 7 bases at J; junction bases unmatched: 15. CDR3 nucleotide sequence: TGTGCCATCGGGTTGGGTGTGGCGGGGGGGTCGAATGAGCAGTTCTTC. This encodes CAIGLGVAGGSNEQFF.